The rows below give T cell receptor beta chains drawn from one sample of a study of CD8 T cells in Susac syndrome. TCRdb fed the immunoSEQ multiplex PCR reads into MiXCR, producing one record per CDR3 protein. This sample carries roughly 100,000 distinct CDR3 sequences, approximately 93% of them seen once, and the ten largest clones take roughly 0.38%. The sample consisted of CD8+ T cells from PBMCs. Source of these receptors: a human donor with Susac syndrome. Both conserved end residues are part of each CDR3. The order of the fields is V gene, J gene, clone size, CDR3 length, D gene, CDR3 DNA, CDR3 protein. The D gene is left open where the match is weak. The size entry is marked missing in some rows and otherwise reads once, few, many or a size class.

V: TRBV7-6
J: TRBJ2-7
size: once
length: 14
D: TRBD2
DNA: TGTGCCAGCAGCTTATCGACTAGCGGGGGCGAGCAGTACTTC
CDR3: CASSLSTSGGEQYF

V: TRBV12-3/TRBV12-4
J: TRBJ1-1
size: -
length: 11
D: -
DNA: TGTGCCAGCAGCCTTCGGGAAGGAGCTTTCTTT
CDR3: CASSLREGAFF

V: TRBV28
J: TRBJ2-7
size: -
length: 13
D: -
DNA: TGTGCCAGCAGTTTACCCGACGGCTACGAGCAGTACTTC
CDR3: CASSLPDGYEQYF

V: TRBV3-1
J: TRBJ1-4
size: -
length: 15
D: -
DNA: TGTGCCAGCAGCCAAGAATTACGGCTAGACGAAAAACTGTTTTTT
CDR3: CASSQELRLDEKLFF

V: TRBV14
J: TRBJ2-2
size: -
length: 17
D: -
DNA: TGTGCCAGCAGCCACCGGGAAGCTAGTACGAACACCGGGGAGCTGTTTTTT
CDR3: CASSHREASTNTGELFF

V: TRBV20-1
J: TRBJ2-7
size: -
length: 14
D: -
DNA: TGCAGTGCTAGAGATGATCCGGGGACCTACGAGCAGTACTTC
CDR3: CSARDDPGTYEQYF

V: TRBV13
J: TRBJ2-3
size: -
length: 14
D: TRBD2
DNA: TGTGCCAGCAGCTCCCGGACTAGTCCGGATACGCAGTATTTT
CDR3: CASSSRTSPDTQYF

V: TRBV29-1
J: TRBJ1-1
size: -
length: 17
D: TRBD1
DNA: TGCAGCGTTGAAATCGAAGGGGGCGGTTTGGTGAACACTGAAGCTTTCTTT
CDR3: CSVEIEGGGLVNTEAFF

V: TRBV20-1
J: TRBJ2-1
size: -
length: 12
D: -
DNA: TGCAGTGCTAGTTCGGCTAGCAATGAGCAGTTCTTC
CDR3: CSASSASNEQFF

V: TRBV3-1
J: TRBJ2-7
size: -
length: 14
D: TRBD2
DNA: TGTGCCAGCAGCCAAGAGGGGACTAGGAACGAGCAGTACTTC
CDR3: CASSQEGTRNEQYF

V: TRBV9
J: TRBJ2-1
size: -
length: 15
D: TRBD1
DNA: TGTGCCAGCAGCGACACAGGGGGCTCCTACAATGAGCAGTTCTTC
CDR3: CASSDTGGSYNEQFF

V: TRBV5-6
J: TRBJ1-2
size: -
length: 12
D: -
DNA: TGTGCCAGCAGCTTGGTTGGGGATGGCTACACCTTC
CDR3: CASSLVGDGYTF

V: TRBV5-6
J: TRBJ1-1
size: once
length: 14
D: TRBD1
DNA: TGTGCCAGCAGCTTGGGGGGGACAGGAACTGAAGCTTTCTTT
CDR3: CASSLGGTGTEAFF

V: TRBV6-6
J: TRBJ2-5
size: few
length: 14
D: TRBD1
DNA: TGTGCCAGCAGTAGCGCAGGGGGCCAAGAGACCCAGTACTTC
CDR3: CASSSAGGQETQYF

V: TRBV14
J: TRBJ2-7
size: -
length: 13
D: -
DNA: TGTGCCAGCAGCCAACTAAGCAAGTACGAGCAGTACTTC
CDR3: CASSQLSKYEQYF

V: TRBV5-1
J: TRBJ2-7
size: -
length: 14
D: TRBD2
DNA: TGCGCCAGCAGCACCAGCGGGGGGGCCTACGAGCAGTACTTC
CDR3: CASSTSGGAYEQYF

V: TRBV7-2
J: TRBJ1-2
size: few
length: 12
D: -
DNA: TGTGCCAGCAGCCCTAGGAGCGATGGCTACACCTTC
CDR3: CASSPRSDGYTF

V: TRBV20-1
J: TRBJ2-7
size: -
length: 14
D: -
DNA: TGCAGTGCTAGAGGTACGGAGGTTTTTCACGAGCAGTACTTC
CDR3: CSARGTEVFHEQYF

V: TRBV27
J: TRBJ2-5
size: -
length: 14
D: TRBD1
DNA: TGTGCGGCAGGCCAGGGGGCTATCCAAGAGACCCAGTACTTC
CDR3: CAAGQGAIQETQYF

V: TRBV6-5
J: TRBJ2-5
size: -
length: 16
D: -
DNA: TGTGCCAGCAGTTACTCGAGAGGGGGGTCTCTAGAGACCCAGTACTTC
CDR3: CASSYSRGGSLETQYF

V: TRBV7-3
J: TRBJ2-6
size: few
length: 16
D: -
DNA: TGTGCCAGCAGCTCCGACGGTGACTCTGGGGCCAACGTCCTGACTTTC
CDR3: CASSSDGDSGANVLTF

V: TRBV29-1
J: TRBJ1-1
size: -
length: 13
D: -
DNA: TGCAGCGTAGACTCGGGCACGAACACTGAAGCTTTCTTT
CDR3: CSVDSGTNTEAFF

V: TRBV6-5
J: TRBJ2-7
size: -
length: 15
D: -
DNA: TGTGCCACCACTGCCTCCCGGCAGGGGTACTACGAGCAGTACTTC
CDR3: CATTASRQGYYEQYF

V: TRBV20-1
J: TRBJ1-1
size: -
length: 12
D: -
DNA: TGCAGTGCTAAAGACGACGGGGATGAAGCTTTCTTT
CDR3: CSAKDDGDEAFF

V: TRBV9
J: TRBJ2-2
size: -
length: 16
D: TRBD1
DNA: TGTGCCAGCAGCGTAGGGGACAGGGCCTACACCGGGGAGCTGTTTTTT
CDR3: CASSVGDRAYTGELFF

V: TRBV25-1
J: TRBJ1-4
size: -
length: 16
D: -
DNA: TGTGCCAGCAGTGAATTATTGCGGGACGGGCATGAAAAACTGTTTTTT
CDR3: CASSELLRDGHEKLFF

V: TRBV6-1
J: TRBJ1-5
size: -
length: 14
D: -
DNA: TGTGCCAGCAGTTGGGACACCTTGGGGCAGCCCCAGCATTTT
CDR3: CASSWDTLGQPQHF

V: TRBV7-9
J: TRBJ2-1
size: -
length: 16
D: TRBD1
DNA: TGTGCCAGCAGCTACCCCGGGACAGGGGCGGTCAATGAGCAGTTCTTC
CDR3: CASSYPGTGAVNEQFF

V: TRBV9
J: TRBJ1-6
size: -
length: 16
D: -
DNA: TGTGCCAGCAGCCCGACAACGGGAACTGGGGATTCACCCCTCCACTTT
CDR3: CASSPTTGTGDSPLHF

V: TRBV27
J: TRBJ2-5
size: -
length: 16
D: TRBD2
DNA: TGTGCCAGCAGCCACGGCGTTGGACTAGAACGAGAGACCCAGTACTTC
CDR3: CASSHGVGLERETQYF

V: TRBV7-6
J: TRBJ2-7
size: once
length: 13
D: -
DNA: TGTGCCAGCAGTCCCACTGCGGGTTACGAGCAGTACTTC
CDR3: CASSPTAGYEQYF

V: TRBV5-4
J: TRBJ2-3
size: -
length: 15
D: -
DNA: TGTGCCAGCAGCTTGTTTGTTGGGGACGCAGATACGCAGTATTTT
CDR3: CASSLFVGDADTQYF

V: TRBV13
J: TRBJ2-1
size: -
length: 17
D: -
DNA: TGTGCCAGCAGCACCCTCTCCGGGACGGAAGCATACAATGAGCAGTTCTTC
CDR3: CASSTLSGTEAYNEQFF

V: TRBV2
J: TRBJ2-5
size: -
length: 16
D: TRBD1
DNA: TGTGCCAGCAGTGAAGCGCTACAGGGGCGGAAAGAGACCCAGTACTTC
CDR3: CASSEALQGRKETQYF

V: TRBV12-5
J: TRBJ1-2
size: -
length: 18
D: -
DNA: TGTGCTAGTGGTTTTAATCCCGGAACCGGCCCCCAGGGAGATGGCTACACCTTC
CDR3: CASGFNPGTGPQGDGYTF

V: TRBV3-1
J: TRBJ2-7
size: -
length: 13
D: -
DNA: TGTGCCAGCAGCCAAGACCGCGCAGGGAAGCAGTACTTC
CDR3: CASSQDRAGKQYF

V: TRBV24-1
J: TRBJ2-1
size: -
length: 12
D: -
DNA: TGTGCCACCAGTGACCCTGGGACCGAGCAGTTCTTC
CDR3: CATSDPGTEQFF

V: TRBV20-1
J: TRBJ2-7
size: -
length: 16
D: -
DNA: TGCAGTGCTAGAGCCTCTACAGGGTCACCGGGCTACGAGCAGTACTTC
CDR3: CSARASTGSPGYEQYF

V: TRBV14
J: TRBJ1-2
size: -
length: 15
D: -
DNA: TGTGCCAGCAGCCAAGAAGGTTGGGTCAACTATGGCTACACCTTC
CDR3: CASSQEGWVNYGYTF

V: TRBV19
J: TRBJ1-1
size: -
length: 14
D: -
DNA: TGTGCCAGTAGTATCTGGGGTTTGTCGACTGAAGCTTTCTTT
CDR3: CASSIWGLSTEAFF

V: TRBV11-2
J: TRBJ2-3
size: -
length: 13
D: -
DNA: TGTGCCAGCAGACCGAGTTTGGTAGATACGCAGTATTTT
CDR3: CASRPSLVDTQYF

V: TRBV4-1
J: TRBJ2-1
size: -
length: 15
D: -
DNA: TGCGCCAGCAGCCAGGCTGACAGCTCCTACAATGAGCAGTTCTTC
CDR3: CASSQADSSYNEQFF

V: TRBV29-1
J: TRBJ2-6
size: -
length: 15
D: -
DNA: TGCAGCGTTGAAGAGGGGGCATTTGGGGCCAACGTCCTGACTTTC
CDR3: CSVEEGAFGANVLTF